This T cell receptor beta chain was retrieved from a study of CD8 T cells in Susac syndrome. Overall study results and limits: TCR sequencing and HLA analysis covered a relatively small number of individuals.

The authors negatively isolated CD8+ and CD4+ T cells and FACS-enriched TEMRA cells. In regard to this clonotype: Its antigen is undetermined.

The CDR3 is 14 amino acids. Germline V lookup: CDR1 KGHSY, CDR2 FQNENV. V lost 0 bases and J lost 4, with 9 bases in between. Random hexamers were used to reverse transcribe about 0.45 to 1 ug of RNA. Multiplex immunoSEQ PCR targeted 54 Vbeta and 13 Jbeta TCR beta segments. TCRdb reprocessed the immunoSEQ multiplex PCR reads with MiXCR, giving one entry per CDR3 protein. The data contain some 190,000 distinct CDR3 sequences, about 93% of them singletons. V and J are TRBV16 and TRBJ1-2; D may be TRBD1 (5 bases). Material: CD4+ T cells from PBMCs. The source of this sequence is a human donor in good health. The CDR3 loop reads CASSQSAQVYGYTF. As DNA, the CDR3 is TGTGCCAGCAGCCAATCCGCACAGGTCTATGGCTACACCTTC. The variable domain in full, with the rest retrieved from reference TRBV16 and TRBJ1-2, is GEEVAQTPKHLVRGEGQKAKLYCAPIKGHSYVFWYQQVLKNEFKFLISFQNENVFDETGMPKERFSAKCLPNSPCSLEIQATKLEDSAVYFCASSQSAQVYGYTFGSGTRLTVV.